This TCR beta chain originates from a study of cytomegalovirus exposure and HLA in healthy donors. Study context: Earlier findings included over 90 million unique TCR beta sequences obtained from 150 million to 200 million T cells.

The PCR was carried out with 60 Vbeta primers and 13 Jbeta primers. TCRdb keeps only in-frame clones here, not all; method: immunoSEQ multiplex PCR. The sample has about 130,000 clones, 78% seen once. CDR3 size: 17 residues. Germline CDR1 reads WSHSY; CDR2 reads SAAADI. The V gene end was trimmed by 8 bases and the J gene end by 7 bases; junction bases not matched to a gene: 11. Sequencing used PBMCs. The origin of this receptor is a man younger than 40 in good health and CMV-seropositive. This rearrangement joins TRBV10-2 to TRBJ2-1, with 16 bases that match TRBD2. CDR3 sequence reads: CASLGLAGGYRSNEQFF. The CDR3 nucleotides are TGCGCCAGCCTGGGACTAGCGGGAGGGTATCGGTCAAATGAGCAGTTCTTC.